This entry is about one TCR beta chain. This sample was taken from a study of blood T cell dynamics during melanoma immunotherapy. As for time point: week 3, after first cycle of checkpoint inhibitor. Assay: immunoSEQ multiplex PCR; the TCRdb copy retains only in-frame clones and omits some. The data show some 9,100 clones, about 85% seen once. Germline CDR1 and CDR2: MNHEY and SVGAGI. Trimming stripped 5 bases from V and 0 bases from J, with 10 bases between. This CDR3 has 15 amino acids. The source was blood, collected from a patient treated with checkpoint blockade. This sequence was found in a human donor with melanoma. The chain employs TRBV6-5 and TRBJ1-4, with D hard to call. CDR3 residues: CASSRTAPTNEKLFF. CDR3 bases: TGTGCCAGCAGTAGGACGGCGCCAACTAATGAAAAACTGTTTTTT.